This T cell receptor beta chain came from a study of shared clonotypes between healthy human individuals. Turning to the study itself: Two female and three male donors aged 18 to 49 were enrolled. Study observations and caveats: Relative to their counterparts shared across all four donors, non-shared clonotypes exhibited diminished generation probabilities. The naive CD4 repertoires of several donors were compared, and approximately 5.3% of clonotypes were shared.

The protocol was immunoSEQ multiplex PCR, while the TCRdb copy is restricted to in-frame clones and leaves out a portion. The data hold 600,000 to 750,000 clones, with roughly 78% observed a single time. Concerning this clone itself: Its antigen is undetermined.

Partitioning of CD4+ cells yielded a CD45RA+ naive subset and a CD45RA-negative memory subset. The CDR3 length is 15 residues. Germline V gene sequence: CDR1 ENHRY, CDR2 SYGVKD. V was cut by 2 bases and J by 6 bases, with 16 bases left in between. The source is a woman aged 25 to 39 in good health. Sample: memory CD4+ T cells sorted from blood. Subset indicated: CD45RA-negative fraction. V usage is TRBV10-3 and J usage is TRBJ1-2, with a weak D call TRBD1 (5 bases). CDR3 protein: CAISEGLGPWDGYTF. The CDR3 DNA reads TGTGCCATCAGTGAGGGACTGGGACCTTGGGATGGCTACACCTTC.